The 23 T cell receptor beta chains below come from one sample, sequenced in a study of molecular identifiers for immune sequencing clone quantification. TCRdb redid the calling of the PCR reads with MiXCR, one entry per CDR3 protein. This repertoire shows about 320,000 distinct CDR3 sequences, roughly 23% found once; its top ten account for roughly 0.8%. The source material was naive CD8+ T cells from blood, with Jurkat cell RNA spiked in. Subset: FACS-sorted CD8+CD4-CCR7+CD45RA+ naive T cells. The receptors shown here come from a human donor in good health. Some libraries in this study had Jurkat cell RNA spiked in.

This clonotype was seen ten or more times. V usage is TRBV2 and J usage is TRBJ2-6, with TRBD1 identical over 7 bases. This CDR3 is 18 amino acids long. Trimming cost V 3 bases and J 2 bases; bases outside gene matches: 10. The germline gives CDR1 SNHLY, CDR2 FYNNEI. The CDR3 sequence is CASSDRQDRVTGANVLTF. CDR3 in DNA: TGTGCCAGCAGTGATCGACAAGACAGGGTTACTGGGGCCAACGTCCTGACTTTC.

As to this clonotype: This could be a read error, since a much larger clone is one nucleotide away. The gene calls are TRBV20-1 and TRBJ2-7, with D perhaps matching TRBD1 (6 bases). The CDR3 has 15 amino acids. V was shortened by 0 bases and J by 2 bases, with 14 bases between the two germline ends. Germline CDR1 is DFQATT and CDR2 is SNEGSKA (reference sequence). The CDR3 reads CSARELRTETYEQYF. The CDR3 DNA reads TGCAGTGCTAGAGAGCTGCGGACAGAGACCTACGAGCAGTACTTC.

In its sample, this clonotype was seen many times. The chain joins TRBV15 to TRBJ2-5; D is unresolved. The V end lost 0 bases, the J end lost 7 bases, and 6 bases lay between the germline ends. The CDR3 length is 12 residues. The germline gives CDR1 LNHNV, CDR2 YYDKDF (reference sequence). CDR3: CATSRDPGTQYF. CDR3 sequence (DNA): TGTGCCACCAGCAGAGATCCCGGGACCCAGTACTTC.

Remarks on this clonotype: A single base separates this from a much larger clone, so it may be a read error. This sequence joins TRBV20-1 and TRBJ2-3, with 11 bases lining up with TRBD2. The CDR3 sequence is 16 residues long. Germline CDR1 reads DFQATT; CDR2 reads SNEGSKA (reference sequence). The trim removed 6 bases at V and 10 bases at J, leaving 18 bases unmatched. The CDR3 DNA follows: TGCAGTGCCATCCCGGGACTAGCGGCGGATCCGAGTGCGCAGTATTTT. It translates to CSAIPGLAADPSAQYF.

In its sample, this clonotype was seen many times. This sequence joins TRBV20-1 and TRBJ2-7; 7 bases match TRBD1. The CDR3 runs 13 residues. Losses at the gene ends were 6 bases for V and 1 base for J; bases not matched to a gene: 6. The germline gives CDR1 DFQATT, CDR2 SNEGSKA (reference sequence). The CDR3 loop reads CSASTGWSYEQYF. For the CDR3, the DNA is TGCAGTGCCTCGACAGGGTGGTCCTACGAGCAGTACTTC.

This CDR3 is CASSQGKGVTSYEQYF. The CDR3 coding sequence is TGTGCCAGCAGCCAAGGGAAGGGGGTTACCTCCTACGAGCAGTACTTC. The J gene is TRBJ2-7, the V gene TRBV3-1, with D tentatively TRBD1 (6 bases). Germline V gives CDR1 LGHDT, CDR2 YNNKEL (reference sequence). Trimming took off 1 base at V and 0 bases at J, with 13 bases between the two ends. This CDR3 spans 16 amino acids.

This clonotype was recorded a few times. The J gene is TRBJ2-3, the V gene TRBV13; 7 nucleotides match TRBD2. The CDR3 is made up of 15 amino acids. J gave up 6 bases and V 3 bases, and 9 bases lay outside the gene matches. CDR1 is PRHDT and CDR2 is FYEKMQ in the germline V gene (reference sequence). For the CDR3, the DNA is TGTGCCAGCAGCTTGGGAGGGGACGTAAGCGATACGCAGTATTTT. This encodes CASSLGGDVSDTQYF.

This clonotype was found many times. The J gene is TRBJ2-1, the V gene TRBV20-1; 8 bases align to TRBD2. This CDR3 spans 15 amino acids. Unmatched junction bases numbered 7, after V lost 5 bases and J lost 1 base. Germline CDR1 DFQATT, CDR2 SNEGSKA (reference sequence). The CDR3 is CSAFSGVISYNEQFF. CDR3 DNA sequence: TGCAGTGCTTTTAGCGGGGTGATATCCTACAATGAGCAGTTCTTC.

This clonotype has a count of ten or more. The chain couples TRBV9 to TRBJ2-3, with 8 bases lining up with TRBD1. CDR3 size: 14 residues. Unmatched junction bases numbered 4, after V lost 3 bases and J lost 4 bases. CDR1 SGDLS and CDR2 YYNGEE come from the germline V gene. CDR3 loop: CASSADRAADTQYF. Here the CDR3 DNA reads TGTGCCAGCAGCGCGGACAGGGCCGCAGATACGCAGTATTTT. Full variable domain (remainder filled in from reference TRBV9 and TRBJ2-3): DSGVTQTPKHLITATGQRVTLRCSPRSGDLSVYWYQQSLDQGLQFLIQYYNGEERAKGNILERFSAQQFPDLHSELNLSSLELGDSALYFCASSADRAADTQYFGPGTRLTVL.

On this clonotype itself: In this CDR3 the conserved last residue, phenylalanine or tryptophan, is missing, so a read error is likely. V usage is TRBV5-3 and J usage is TRBJ2-7; tentative D call: TRBD1 (6 bases). TRBV5-3 carries the ORF label, with uncertain function. The ends were cut back, 8 bases at V and 4 bases at J, with 16 bases in the middle. This CDR3 comprises 13 residues. The CDR3 spells CASGHDRSYEQYI. The CDR3 DNA reads as TGTGCCAGCGGCCACGACAGGTCTTACGAGCAGTACATC.

This clonotype was found many times. CDR3 sequence (DNA): TGCAGTGCTAGCGCTAGCGGGAGGGCCGGTGAGCAGTTCTTC. Translated, it gives CSASASGRAGEQFF. The rearrangement uses TRBV20-1 and TRBJ2-1; 12 positions agree with TRBD2. Germline V gives CDR1 DFQATT, CDR2 SNEGSKA (reference sequence). The CDR3 has 14 amino acids. V lost 3 bases and J lost 9; bases outside the gene matches: 6.

Turning to this clonotype: A single base separates this from a much larger clone, so it may be a read error. The chain links TRBV27 to TRBJ2-3, with TRBD2 identical over 10 bases. CDR1 and CDR2 from the germline V gene are MNHEY and SMNVEV (reference sequence). The CDR3 loop spans 18 amino acids. CDR3 in amino acids: CASKSRTSGQTPTDTQCF. The CDR3 DNA reads as TGTGCCAGCAAATCGAGGACTAGCGGCCAAACTCCCACAGATACGCAGTGTTTT.

The chain recombines TRBV7-2 with TRBJ1-1; no firm D call. The CDR3 is 14 residues long. Germline loops: CDR1 SGHTA, CDR2 FQGNSA. Deletions cut 5 bases from V and 4 bases from J, with 14 bases between. CDR3 residues: CASSPIDWSTEAFF. In DNA form, the CDR3 reads TGTGCCAGCAGCCCAATTGATTGGAGCACTGAAGCTTTCTTT.

This clonotype has a count of ten or more. This rearrangement joins TRBV6-5 to TRBJ2-1, with 10 bases identical to TRBD2. V was clipped by 6 bases and J by 2 bases; unmatched bases: 7. The CDR3 length is 16 residues. Germline assignment: CDR1 MNHEY and CDR2 SVGAGI. CDR3 nucleotide sequence: TGTGCCAGCAGCCCTGGGCTAGCGGGAGCCTACAATGAGCAGTTCTTC. It specifies CASSPGLAGAYNEQFF.

The chain is built from TRBV6-2 or TRBV6-3 and TRBJ2-7; D might be TRBD2 (5 bases). This CDR3 spans 16 amino acids. Germline loops: CDR1 MNHEY, CDR2 SVGEGT. The V end was cut by 0 bases, the J end by 4 bases, with 16 bases between. The CDR3 spells CASSYSELRLSYEQYF. DNA for the CDR3: TGTGCCAGCAGTTACTCGGAGCTCAGACTATCTTACGAGCAGTACTTC.

This clonotype came up a few times. The genes are TRBV2 and TRBJ2-5; TRBD2 aligns across 7 bases. J was trimmed by 5 bases and V by 1 base; bases with no gene match: 7. CDR3 length equals 15 residues. Looked up from germline, CDR1 is SNHLY and CDR2 is FYNNEI. In DNA, the CDR3 is TGTGCCAGCAGTGAAGGGCTGCGGGGAGGGGAGACCCAGTACTTC. It yields the protein CASSEGLRGGETQYF.

This clonotype was counted at least ten times. This sequence joins TRBV2 and TRBJ2-7, with 10 bases matching TRBD2. The germline V gene has CDR1 SNHLY and CDR2 FYNNEI. CDR3 length equals 14 residues. V gave up 1 base and J gave up 5 bases; unmatched junction bases: 2. As DNA, the CDR3 is TGTGCCAGCAGTGAAGTTCTAGCGGGAGACGAGCAGTACTTC. It translates to CASSEVLAGDEQYF. The full variable domain, its missing parts supplied by reference TRBV2 and TRBJ2-7, is EPEVTQTPSHQVTQMGQEVILRCVPISNHLYFYWYRQILGQKVEFLVSFYNNEISEKSEIFDDQFSVERPDGSNFTLKIRSTKLEDSAMYFCASSEVLAGDEQYFGPGTRLTVT.

In its sample, this clonotype was seen many times. The rearrangement links TRBV6-5 to TRBJ2-2; D is uncertain. This CDR3 comprises 14 residues. The germline V gene has CDR1 MNHEY and CDR2 SVGAGI. Trimming cost V 1 base and J 4 bases, with 7 bases left between them. The CDR3 region has the DNA TGTGCCAGCAGTTACTTGTCAGGCACCGGGGAGCTGTTTTTT. Its translation is CASSYLSGTGELFF.

As for this clonotype: One junction end disagrees with the germline gene, perhaps due to a read error. The V gene is TRBV30, the J gene TRBJ2-1; tentative D call: TRBD2 (6 bases). The CDR3 sequence is 15 residues long. Germline lookup yields CDR1 GTSNPN and CDR2 SVGIG (reference sequence). CDR3 amino acids: CARRADTSSYNEQFF. The CDR3 DNA reads as TGTGCCAGGAGGGCTGACACGAGCTCCTACAATGAGCAGTTCTTC.

Ten or more counts support this clonotype. The V and J genes are TRBV6-5 and TRBJ1-5; D not resolved. The CDR3 sequence is 14 residues long. Germline CDR1 MNHEY, CDR2 SVGAGI. Trimming stripped 5 bases from V and 1 base from J, with 9 bases between. The CDR3 protein is CASSGGGSNQPQHF. The CDR3 DNA follows: TGTGCCAGCAGTGGAGGTGGGAGCAATCAGCCCCAGCATTTT.

Ten or more counts support this clonotype. V gene TRBV28 combines with J gene TRBJ2-7; D is possibly TRBD2 (5 bases). Germline CDR1 and CDR2: MDHEN and SYDVKM. Trimming cost V 2 bases and J 2 bases, with 10 bases left between them. CDR3 size: 14 residues. CDR3 amino acids: CASSLALGAYEQYF. Here the CDR3 DNA reads TGTGCCAGCAGTTTAGCTCTCGGGGCCTACGAGCAGTACTTC.

This clonotype was seen repeatedly, ten times or more. V gene TRBV11-2 combines with J gene TRBJ1-1; possible D gene TRBD1, 5 bases. This CDR3 is 18 amino acids long. With 1 base removed from V and 0 bases from J, the gap between germline ends came to 18 bases. CDR1 is SGHAT, CDR2 FQNNGV, per germline. The CDR3 coding sequence is TGTGCCAGCAGCTTAGTTCGTGGGGGAATAGACATGAACACTGAAGCTTTCTTT. It translates to CASSLVRGGIDMNTEAFF.

This clonotype was seen repeatedly, ten times or more. The chain is built from TRBV6-1 and TRBJ2-2; no clear D gene. CDR3 length equals 15 residues. Germline loops: CDR1 MNHNS, CDR2 SASEGT. V was trimmed by 2 bases and J by 6 bases, leaving 13 bases between them. Written as DNA, the CDR3 is TGTGCCAGCAGTGAAATAGGCCATCCCTCCGGGGAGCTGTTTTTT. Protein sequence: CASSEIGHPSGELFF.